These 28 T cell receptor beta chains originate from one sample sequenced in a study of blood T cell repertoires in COVID-19. Clones were read by immunoSEQ multiplex PCR, and TCRdb kept only the in-frame ones, dropping some. There are about 200,000 clones in the sample; around 85% occur only once, and about 4.1% lies in the top ten. The sample consisted of PBMCs or T cells enriched from blood (not recorded which). The receptor set was obtained from a woman between 40 and 55 years old with acute COVID-19.

V gene TRBV28 combines with J gene TRBJ1-4; D gene uncertain. CDR1 and CDR2 (germline): MDHEN, SYDVKM. The CDR3 length is 15 residues. V was pared by 6 bases and J by 3 bases, with 14 bases between. CDR3 amino acids: CASSTLGSPNEKLFF. For the CDR3, the DNA is TGTGCCAGCAGCACCCTGGGCAGTCCTAATGAAAAACTGTTTTTT.

The V and J genes are TRBV21-1 and TRBJ2-2; the DNA was not used to check the table's D call, TRBD1. TRBV21-1 is annotated as a pseudogene. The CDR3 loop spans 17 amino acids. The CDR3 sequence is CASSANRGQGGSGELFF. DNA for the CDR3: TGTGCCAGCAGCGCCAATCGGGGACAGGGTGGAAGCGGGGAGCTGTTTTTT.

The chain recombines TRBV3-1 (or the pseudogene TRBV3-2) with TRBJ2-5, with a weak D call TRBD2 (6 bases). The germline gives CDR1 LGHDT, CDR2 YNNKEL (reference sequence). Trimming cost V 0 bases and J 0 bases, with 17 bases left between them. The CDR3 has 18 amino acids. CDR3 sequence (DNA): TGTGCCAGCAGCCAAGAGTATGGTACTAGCCGAAACCAAGAGACCCAGTACTTC. Protein sequence: CASSQEYGTSRNQETQYF.

This clone was observed a single time. The rearrangement joins TRBV7-3 to TRBJ2-1, with TRBD2 matching over 7 bases. Trimming at V came to 5 bases and at J to 9 bases, leaving 13 bases not matched to a gene. This CDR3 comprises 15 residues. Germline V gene sequence: CDR1 SGHTA, CDR2 FQGTGA. The CDR3 is CASSLTGTKVSEQFF. CDR3 nucleotides: TGTGCCAGCAGCCTGACCGGGACTAAGGTCAGTGAGCAGTTCTTC. Complete variable domain (other parts from reference TRBV7-3 and TRBJ2-1): GAGVSQTPSNKVTEKGKYVELRCDPISGHTALYWYRQSLGQGPEFLIYFQGTGAADDSGLPNDRFFAVRPEGSVSTLKIQRTERGDSAVYLCASSLTGTKVSEQFFGPGTRLTVL.

The V call is TRBV30, the J call TRBJ1-5, with 8 positions matching TRBD1. The J segment lost 2 bases and the V segment lost 5 bases, leaving 5 bases of the junction unmatched. Germline V CDR1 and CDR2: GTSNPN, SVGIG (reference sequence). CDR3 length: 14 residues. This CDR3 is CAWGTGQGNQPQHF. The CDR3 DNA is TGTGCCTGGGGAACGGGACAGGGCAATCAGCCCCAGCATTTT.

The rearrangement links TRBV18 to TRBJ1-1; the D gene is possibly TRBD1 (5 bases). The V end lost 3 bases, the J end lost 6 bases, and 14 bases lay between the germline ends. The CDR3 consists of 14 residues. CDR1 KGHSH and CDR2 LQKENI come from the germline V gene. CDR3 bases: TGTGCCAGCTCACCGCCGACAGTTGGTTCTGAAGCTTTCTTT. Amino acid sequence: CASSPPTVGSEAFF.

The CDR3 protein is CASSQDQGDRGRFGEKLFF. DNA of the CDR3: TGTGCCAGCAGCCAAGATCAAGGAGACAGGGGCAGATTCGGTGAAAAACTGTTTTTT. The chain employs TRBV4-2 and TRBJ1-4; 8 nucleotides match TRBD1. The CDR3 extends over 19 amino acids. V was clipped by 0 bases and J by 7 bases; unmatched bases: 16. Per germline, CDR1 LGHNA and CDR2 YNFKEQ.

This clone was detected once. The chain couples TRBV5-1 to TRBJ1-3, with D possibly matching TRBD1 (6 bases). Looked up from germline, CDR1 is SGHRS and CDR2 is YFSETQ. CDR3 size: 19 residues. The V end was cut by 0 bases, the J end by 4 bases, with 23 bases between. CDR3 in amino acids: CASSLAPTMTDRIGNTIYF. DNA of the CDR3: TGCGCCAGCAGCTTGGCCCCCACCATGACCGACAGGATCGGAAACACCATATATTTT.

The genes are TRBV6-5 and TRBJ1-2; D might be TRBD1 (5 bases). Trimming stripped 5 bases from V and 4 bases from J, with 11 bases between. Germline V gene sequence: CDR1 MNHEY, CDR2 SVGAGI. There are 13 residues in the CDR3. The CDR3 sequence: CASSSDSTYGYTF. DNA of the CDR3: TGTGCCAGCAGTAGCGACAGTACCTATGGCTACACCTTC.

The chain joins TRBV11-3 to TRBJ1-1; possible D gene TRBD1, 5 bases. Germline CDR1 and CDR2: SGHNT and YENEEA. The CDR3 loop spans 15 amino acids. The V end was cut by 5 bases, the J end by 0 bases, with 13 bases between. Written as DNA, the CDR3 is TGTGCCAGCAGCAGTGACAGCGAGCTGAACACTGAAGCTTTCTTT. Residues: CASSSDSELNTEAFF.

As concerns this clone: A junction end diverges from the germline sequence, so it may reflect a read error. The chain has TRBV12-3 or TRBV12-4 and TRBJ1-2, with D maybe TRBD1 (5 bases). This CDR3 contains 11 residues. The CDR3 region has the DNA TGTGCCAGCAGTCTGCAGACAGCTAGTTCCTTC. This codes for CASSLQTASSF.

This chain links TRBV11-3 with TRBJ2-2; 11 bases are a match to TRBD1. The V gene's germline CDR1 is SGHNT and CDR2 YENEEA. The CDR3 spans 20 residues. V was clipped by 5 bases and J by 3 bases; unmatched bases: 17. For the CDR3, the DNA is TGTGCCAGCAGCCCCACGGGGTGGGGACAGGGGGATGAGGACACCGGGGAGCTGTTTTTT. Translating gives CASSPTGWGQGDEDTGELFF.

The rearrangement links TRBV28 to TRBJ2-7; D is perhaps TRBD1 (5 bases). V was trimmed by 2 bases and J by 3 bases, leaving 11 bases between them. Germline V gives CDR1 MDHEN, CDR2 SYDVKM. CDR3 length: 14 amino acids. Here the CDR3 DNA reads TGTGCCAGCAGTTTAAGCAGGGTAGGCTACGAGCAGTACTTC. Its translation: CASSLSRVGYEQYF.

The V and J genes are TRBV2 and TRBJ2-5; 8 bases line up with TRBD2. This CDR3 contains 15 residues. Germline V gene sequence: CDR1 SNHLY, CDR2 FYNNEI. V shed 2 bases, J shed 1 base, and the junction held 3 bases outside the gene matches. The CDR3 sequence is CASSELAGLQETQYF. CDR3 nucleotide sequence: TGTGCCAGCAGTGAACTAGCGGGCCTCCAAGAGACCCAGTACTTC.

The chain combines TRBV19 with TRBJ1-2; the D gene is possibly TRBD1 (5 bases). This CDR3 comprises 13 residues. V dropped 7 bases and J dropped 2 bases, with 11 bases sitting between them. CDR1 is LNHDA, CDR2 SQIVND, per germline (reference sequence). CDR3 coding DNA: TGTGCCAGTAATCGTGACAGAAACTATGGCTACACCTTC. The encoded protein is CASNRDRNYGYTF.

The V call is TRBV28, the J call TRBJ1-2; 7 bases agree with TRBD1. This CDR3 has 16 residues. Trimming removed 5 bases from V and 3 bases from J; junction bases left unmatched: 12. CDR1 and CDR2 (germline): MDHEN, SYDVKM. The CDR3 here is CASSHHLTGRDYGYTF. The DNA of the CDR3 is TGTGCCAGCAGTCATCACTTGACAGGGCGCGACTATGGCTACACCTTC.

This chain joins TRBV18 and TRBJ1-5, with D hard to call. Germline V gene lookup returns CDR1 KGHSH and CDR2 LQKENI. With 6 bases removed from V and 9 bases from J, the gap between germline ends came to 9 bases. The CDR3 spans 11 residues. The DNA for the CDR3 is TGTGCCAGCTCCGGAGTTGGGCCCCAGCATTTT. The encoded protein is CASSGVGPQHF.

The chain links TRBV2 to TRBJ1-2; 9 positions agree with TRBD1. Germline assignment: CDR1 SNHLY and CDR2 FYNNEI. V lost 6 bases and J lost 4; bases outside the gene matches: 6. The CDR3 has 14 amino acids. The CDR3 loop is CASRPTGGLYGYTF. CDR3 in DNA: TGTGCCAGCAGACCCACAGGGGGCCTCTATGGCTACACCTTC. The variable domain in full, with the rest retrieved from reference TRBV2 and TRBJ1-2, is EPEVTQTPSHQVTQMGQEVILRCVPISNHLYFYWYRQILGQKVEFLVSFYNNEISEKSEIFDDQFSVERPDGSNFTLKIRSTKLEDSAMYFCASRPTGGLYGYTFGSGTRLTVV.

The CDR3 reads CASKSLGGPYEQYF. Written as DNA, the CDR3 is TGTGCCAGCAAGTCTCTAGGCGGCCCCTACGAGCAGTACTTC. The V and J genes are TRBV28 and TRBJ2-7; D not resolved. The CDR3 has 14 residues. Germline V lookup: CDR1 MDHEN, CDR2 SYDVKM. V was trimmed by 7 bases and J by 2 bases, leaving 15 bases between them.

The gene calls are TRBV5-1 and TRBJ2-3; D perhaps matches TRBD2 (5 bases). Germline V CDR1 and CDR2: SGHRS, YFSETQ. The length of the CDR3 is 15 residues. V shed 0 bases and J shed 0 bases, with 8 bases lying between them. CDR3 sequence: CASSLGRSSTDTQYF. In DNA form, the CDR3 reads TGCGCCAGCAGCTTGGGGAGGTCTAGCACAGATACGCAGTATTTT.

The rearrangement links TRBV28 to TRBJ1-6; 7 bases agree with TRBD1. With 3 bases clipped from V and 5 bases from J, the junction kept 4 bases outside the gene matches. The CDR3 has 15 residues. Germline CDR1 is MDHEN and CDR2 is SYDVKM. CDR3 sequence (DNA): TGTGCCAGCAGTTTCGGGACAGTCGATAATTCACCCCTCCACTTT. Its translation: CASSFGTVDNSPLHF.

The V call is TRBV6-2 or TRBV6-3, the J call TRBJ2-7, with 10 bases aligning to TRBD1. This CDR3 has 15 amino acids. V trimming: 5 bases; J trimming: 2 bases; junction bases outside the gene matches: 6. From germline, CDR1 is MNHEY and CDR2 SVGEGT. CDR3 DNA: TGTGCCAGCAGTGCCCGAGGACAGGGGGCCTACGAGCAGTACTTC. Amino acids: CASSARGQGAYEQYF.

The V and J genes are TRBV18 and TRBJ1-3; 8 bases match TRBD1. The length of the CDR3 is 15 residues. Germline CDR1 and CDR2: KGHSH and LQKENI. V shed 3 bases, J shed 8 bases, and the junction held 9 bases outside the gene matches. The CDR3 sequence: CASSPPHRGMDTIYF. The CDR3 DNA follows: TGTGCCAGCTCACCCCCCCACAGGGGGATGGACACCATATATTTT.

The chain recombines TRBV19 with TRBJ2-5; D perhaps matches TRBD1 (6 bases). The germline V and J ends were trimmed by 7 bases and 4 bases, with 28 bases remaining between them. CDR3 length: 18 amino acids. Germline CDR1 is LNHDA and CDR2 is SQIVND (reference sequence). CDR3 sequence reads: CASTRGGRQDPSRETQYF. The CDR3 DNA is TGTGCCAGTACCCGTGGGGGCCGACAAGATCCCTCGAGAGAGACCCAGTACTTC.

The gene calls are TRBV15 and TRBJ1-2; no clear D. Deletions cut 4 bases from V and 1 base from J, with 10 bases between. The CDR3 has 14 residues. Germline values: CDR1 LNHNV, CDR2 YYDKDF (reference sequence). CDR3 protein: CATSNRRDNYGYTF. The CDR3 nucleotides are TGTGCCACCAGCAACCGCCGGGATAACTATGGCTACACCTTC.

On this clone itself: The junction shows a germline mismatch at one end, possibly a read error. The V gene is TRBV3-1 (or the pseudogene TRBV3-2), the J gene TRBJ1-3, with 12 bases matching TRBD1. The V gene's germline CDR1 is LGHDT and CDR2 YNNKEL (reference sequence). The CDR3 has 10 amino acids. The CDR3 here is CASNRDRGLF. The CDR3 DNA reads TGTGCCAGCAATAGGGACAGGGGGCTTTTT.

The chain carries TRBV9 and TRBJ1-6; D not certain. The CDR3 runs 13 residues. CDR1 and CDR2 (germline): SGDLS, YYNGEE. Trimming took 4 bases from V and 5 from J, leaving 7 bases between them. This chain's CDR3 is CASSFADNSPLHF. In DNA, the CDR3 is TGTGCCAGCAGCTTTGCAGATAATTCACCCCTCCACTTT.

The sample holds a few counts of this clone. J is TRBJ1-3 and V is TRBV9, with D possibly matching TRBD1 (5 bases). The germline V gene has CDR1 SGDLS and CDR2 YYNGEE. CDR3 size: 15 residues. Trimming stripped 4 bases from V and 0 bases from J, with 11 bases between. The CDR3 DNA follows: TGTGCCAGCAGCCCGACAGTGACCTCTGGAAACACCATATATTTT. Its translation is CASSPTVTSGNTIYF.